This record covers a single T cell receptor (beta chain). What it recognizes is unknown. Libraries from naive CD8 cells were generated from about 20,000 to 1,000,000 sorted cells (with 10%, 30% or 50% RNA). This sample is part of a study of molecular identifiers for immune sequencing clone quantification. Notes on the study in general: Clonotypes topping 20 RNA copies carried over 99% of effector molecules but under 1% of naive ones.

Using its own MiXCR run on the PCR reads, TCRdb lists one record per CDR3 protein. The repertoire includes around 460,000 distinct CDR3 sequences, about a fifth of them detected once, and around 0.86% sits in the top ten. The CDR3 runs 14 residues. V was clipped by 0 bases and J by 11 bases, with 15 bases between them. Germline lookup yields CDR1 MNHEY and CDR2 SMNVEV (reference sequence). The sequence derives from a human donor in good health. Some libraries in this study had Jurkat cell RNA spiked in. The sample taken for sequencing was naive CD8+ T cells from blood, with Jurkat cell RNA spiked in. Subset indicated: FACS-sorted CD8+CD4-CCR7+CD45RA+ naive T cells. V usage is TRBV27 and J usage is TRBJ2-3; possible D gene TRBD1, 5 bases. CDR3 residues: CASSLSTVWVEQYF. The CDR3 DNA reads as TGTGCCAGCAGTTTATCGACAGTCTGGGTAGAGCAGTATTTT.